These 20 T cell receptor beta chains came from one sample sequenced in a study of blood T cell repertoires in COVID-19. The repertoire was sequenced with immunoSEQ multiplex PCR; TCRdb's copy has only in-frame clones and lacks some. Altogether over 85,000 clones are present, 65% to 90% being singletons, with the ten largest covering roughly 6.5%. The sequencing sample was made of peripheral blood. These receptors all come from a man aged 60 to 69 with acute or convalescent COVID-19.

This chain connects TRBV30 to TRBJ1-2; the D gene is possibly TRBD1 (6 bases). The CDR3 runs 13 residues. The germline gives CDR1 GTSNPN, CDR2 SVGIG (reference sequence). The V and J ends lost 2 bases and 4 bases respectively, with 11 bases between them. In nucleotides, the CDR3 is TGTGCCTGGAGTCCAGGGGCGGGCTATGGCTACACCTTC. Its translation: CAWSPGAGYGYTF. Full variable domain (missing parts from reference TRBV30 and TRBJ1-2): SQTIHQWPATLVQPVGSPLSLECTVEGTSNPNLYWYRQAAGRGLQLLFYSVGIGQISSEVPQNLSASRPQDRQFILSSKKLLLSDSGFYLCAWSPGAGYGYTFGSGTRLTVV.

V is TRBV10-3 and J is TRBJ1-2; TRBD1 agrees at 8 bases. V dropped 8 bases and J dropped 5; count of bases not matched to a gene: 13. The CDR3 contains 15 residues. The germline V gene encodes CDR1 ENHRY and CDR2 SYGVKD. Here the CDR3 DNA reads TGTGCCATCTGGGCAGGGGGCTCCGCAGAGTATGGCTACACCTTC. This encodes CAIWAGGSAEYGYTF.

The chain carries TRBV21-1 and TRBJ1-2; the D call of TRBD1 is as the table states it, not checked on the DNA. TRBV21-1 is listed as a pseudogene. The CDR3 has 16 amino acids. This CDR3 reads CASSKVLTGSNYGYTF. In nucleotides, the CDR3 is TGTGCCAGCAGCAAAGTCTTAACAGGGTCTAACTATGGCTACACCTTC.

The CDR3 coding sequence is TGTGCCAGCAGCCAAGGTCTAGCGGGGGGCCTCGAGCAGTACTTC. Translated: CASSQGLAGGLEQYF. The V call is TRBV3-1 (or the pseudogene TRBV3-2), the J call TRBJ2-7, with 11 positions matching TRBD2. Per germline, CDR1 LGHDT and CDR2 YNNKEL (reference sequence). The trim removed 1 base at V and 6 bases at J, leaving 5 bases unmatched. The CDR3 has 15 amino acids.

This clone was recorded only once. The chain uses TRBV6-6 and TRBJ2-3; TRBD2 agrees at 9 bases. V was pared by 7 bases and J by 2 bases, with 7 bases of the junction left unmatched. The germline V gene encodes CDR1 MNHNY and CDR2 SVGAGI (reference sequence). There are 15 residues in the CDR3. CDR3: CASTRGLAYTDTQYF. For the CDR3, the DNA is TGTGCCAGCACCCGCGGACTAGCGTACACAGATACGCAGTATTTT.

This sequence joins TRBV6-5 and TRBJ2-3; TRBD2 matches 10 bases. CDR3 length: 14 residues. Germline V gene lookup returns CDR1 MNHEY and CDR2 SVGAGI. After removal of 5 bases from V and 6 bases from J, the junction contained 5 bases not matched to a gene. In DNA, the CDR3 is TGTGCCAGCAGTAGCGGGGGGGCTTTGGATACGCAGTATTTT. Encoded protein: CASSSGGALDTQYF.

V usage is TRBV28 and J usage is TRBJ2-1; TRBD2 agrees at 11 bases. This CDR3 region has 16 residues. Germline V gene sequence: CDR1 MDHEN, CDR2 SYDVKM. The V and J ends lost 3 bases and 4 bases, in that order; junction bases with no gene match: 5. CDR3 nucleotides: TGTGCCAGCAGTTTGGGGCTAGCGGGAGGTTACAATGAGCAGTTCTTC. Amino acids: CASSLGLAGGYNEQFF.

The rearrangement joins TRBV5-8 to TRBJ1-2; perhaps TRBD1 as D (6 bases). Germline V gene lookup returns CDR1 SGHTS and CDR2 YDEGEE. V lost 4 bases, J lost 8 bases, and 21 bases lay in between. The CDR3 loop spans 15 amino acids. CDR3 in amino acids: CASSLRGSGPQGYTF. CDR3 coding DNA: TGTGCCAGCAGCCTGAGGGGGTCCGGGCCCCAAGGCTACACCTTC.

The rearrangement links TRBV4-1 to TRBJ1-2; TRBD1 might be the D (6 bases). Germline assignment: CDR1 MGHRA and CDR2 YSYEKL. The CDR3 loop spans 14 amino acids. V was trimmed by 3 bases and J by 4 bases, leaving 12 bases between them. CDR3 amino acids: CASSHHPDSYGYTF. CDR3 coding DNA: TGCGCCAGCAGCCATCACCCGGACAGCTATGGCTACACCTTC.

This clone was picked up one time. The rearrangement joins TRBV11-2 to TRBJ2-1, with a possible D match to TRBD2 (7 bases). Trimming removed 2 bases at V and 9 bases at J, with 17 bases between. There are 15 residues in the CDR3. Germline-derived CDR1 and CDR2 are SGHAT and FQNNGV. The CDR3, as DNA: TGTGCCAGCAGCTTAAGTGGCGCAGGGGAGGGTGAGCAGTTCTTC. Protein: CASSLSGAGEGEQFF.

V and J are TRBV3-1 (or the pseudogene TRBV3-2) and TRBJ2-5; 15 bases agree with TRBD2. Germline V gene data show CDR1 as LGHDT and CDR2 as YNNKEL (reference sequence). After removal of 4 bases from V and 3 bases from J, the junction contained 6 bases not matched to a gene. This CDR3 region has 17 residues. CDR3 region: CASSPGWTSGREETQYF. The CDR3 DNA is TGTGCCAGCAGCCCCGGATGGACTAGCGGGAGGGAAGAGACCCAGTACTTC.

The V gene is TRBV25-1, the J gene TRBJ2-5, with 9 bases matching TRBD2. V was pared by 2 bases and J by 4 bases, with 5 bases of the junction left unmatched. The CDR3 is 15 amino acids. Germline V gene sequence: CDR1 MGHDK, CDR2 SYGVNS. As DNA, the CDR3 is TGTGCCAGCAGTGAACTAGCGGGACATCGAGAGACCCAGTACTTC. Protein: CASSELAGHRETQYF.

V and J are TRBV5-1 and TRBJ2-1; D is unresolved. V gave up 4 bases and J gave up 7 bases, with 6 bases separating them. Germline CDR1 is SGHRS and CDR2 is YFSETQ. The CDR3 has 11 amino acids. CDR3 protein: CASSLANEQFF. CDR3 sequence (DNA): TGCGCCAGCAGCCTGGCAAATGAGCAGTTCTTC.

This clone showed up just a few times. V gene TRBV7-9 combines with J gene TRBJ2-2, with TRBD2 as a possible D gene (6 bases). Trimming shortened V by 4 bases and J by 1 base, and 13 bases separated the two germline ends. CDR3 length: 16 amino acids. Germline-derived CDR1 and CDR2 are SEHNR and FQNEAQ (reference sequence). CDR3 sequence (DNA): TGTGCCAGCAGCTCACCGGGACTTCGGAACACCGGGGAGCTGTTTTTT. Amino acid sequence: CASSSPGLRNTGELFF.

The chain carries TRBV9 and TRBJ2-5; maybe TRBD1 (6 bases). Trimming removed 0 bases from V and 2 bases from J, with 11 bases in between. The CDR3 sequence is 15 residues long. CDR1 and CDR2 from the germline V gene are SGDLS and YYNGEE. CDR3 region: CASSVDGTPQETQYF. CDR3 sequence (DNA): TGTGCCAGCAGCGTAGATGGGACACCTCAAGAGACCCAGTACTTC.

The CDR3 DNA reads as TGCGCCAGCTGCCCTCTAGGAGGGGCTAACACTGAAGCTTTCTTT. Translating it yields CASCPLGGANTEAFF. The rearrangement uses TRBV5-1 and TRBJ1-1; possible D gene TRBD1, 5 bases. The length of the CDR3 is 15 residues. Trimming took 7 bases from V and 2 from J, leaving 18 bases between them. CDR1 SGHRS and CDR2 YFSETQ come from the germline V gene.

The chain has TRBV6-5 and TRBJ1-2, with D perhaps matching TRBD1 (5 bases). The CDR3 is 14 amino acids. The V and J ends lost 0 bases and 6 bases respectively, with 11 bases between them. Germline lookup yields CDR1 MNHEY and CDR2 SVGAGI. CDR3 region: CASSYSTGGDGYTF. In nucleotides, the CDR3 is TGTGCCAGCAGTTACTCGACCGGGGGGGATGGCTACACCTTC.

V usage is TRBV6-2 or TRBV6-3 and J usage is TRBJ2-2; 10 positions match TRBD2. This CDR3 has 15 residues. The germline gives CDR1 MNHEY, CDR2 SVGEGT. V dropped 5 bases and J dropped 6; count of bases not matched to a gene: 6. CDR3 in DNA: TGTGCCAGCAGTCAACTAGCGGGGAGGTCCGGGGAGCTGTTTTTT. It codes for CASSQLAGRSGELFF.

This clone was seen a handful of times. This chain uses TRBV5-6 with TRBJ2-5; 13 positions match TRBD2. CDR3 length: 19 amino acids. Trimming removed 4 bases from V and 5 bases from J; junction bases left unmatched: 17. Germline assignment: CDR1 SGHDT and CDR2 YYEEEE. CDR3: CASSPTTSTSGGAEETQYF. The CDR3 DNA reads TGTGCCAGCAGCCCAACGACTTCTACTAGCGGGGGGGCCGAGGAGACCCAGTACTTC.

The chain links TRBV9 to TRBJ2-1; 11 nucleotides agree with TRBD2. Germline V gene lookup returns CDR1 SGDLS and CDR2 YYNGEE. V lost 4 bases to trimming and J lost 2 bases; unmatched junction nucleotides: 5. The CDR3 is made up of 16 amino acids. The CDR3 nucleotides are TGTGCCAGCAGCCCTATAGCGGGGGGGCCCTACAATGAGCAGTTCTTC. Its translation: CASSPIAGGPYNEQFF.